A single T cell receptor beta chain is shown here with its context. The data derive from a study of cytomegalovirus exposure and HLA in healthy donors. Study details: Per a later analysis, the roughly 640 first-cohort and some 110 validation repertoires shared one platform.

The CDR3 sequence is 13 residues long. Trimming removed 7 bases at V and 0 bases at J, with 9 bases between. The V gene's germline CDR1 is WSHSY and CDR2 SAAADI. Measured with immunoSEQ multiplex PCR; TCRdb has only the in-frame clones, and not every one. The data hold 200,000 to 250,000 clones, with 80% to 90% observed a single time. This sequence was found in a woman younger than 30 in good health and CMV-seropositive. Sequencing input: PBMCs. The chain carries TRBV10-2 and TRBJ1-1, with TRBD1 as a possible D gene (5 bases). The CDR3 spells CASIWGMNTEAFF. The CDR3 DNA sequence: TGCGCCAGCATCTGGGGCATGAACACTGAAGCTTTCTTT.